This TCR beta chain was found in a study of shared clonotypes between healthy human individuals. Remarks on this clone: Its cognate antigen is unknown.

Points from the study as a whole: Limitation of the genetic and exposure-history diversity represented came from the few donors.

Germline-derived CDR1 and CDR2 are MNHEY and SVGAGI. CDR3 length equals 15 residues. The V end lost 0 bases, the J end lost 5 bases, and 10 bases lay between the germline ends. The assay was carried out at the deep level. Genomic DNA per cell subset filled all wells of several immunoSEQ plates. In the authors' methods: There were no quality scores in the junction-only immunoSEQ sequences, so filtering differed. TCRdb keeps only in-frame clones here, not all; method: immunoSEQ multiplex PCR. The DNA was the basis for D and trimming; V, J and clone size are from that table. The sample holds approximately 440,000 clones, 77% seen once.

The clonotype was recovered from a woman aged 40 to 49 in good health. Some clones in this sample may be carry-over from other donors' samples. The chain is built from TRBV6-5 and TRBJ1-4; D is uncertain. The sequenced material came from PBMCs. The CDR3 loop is CASSYSYSHNEKLFF. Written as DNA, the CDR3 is TGTGCCAGCAGTTACTCCTACAGCCACAATGAAAAACTGTTTTTT.